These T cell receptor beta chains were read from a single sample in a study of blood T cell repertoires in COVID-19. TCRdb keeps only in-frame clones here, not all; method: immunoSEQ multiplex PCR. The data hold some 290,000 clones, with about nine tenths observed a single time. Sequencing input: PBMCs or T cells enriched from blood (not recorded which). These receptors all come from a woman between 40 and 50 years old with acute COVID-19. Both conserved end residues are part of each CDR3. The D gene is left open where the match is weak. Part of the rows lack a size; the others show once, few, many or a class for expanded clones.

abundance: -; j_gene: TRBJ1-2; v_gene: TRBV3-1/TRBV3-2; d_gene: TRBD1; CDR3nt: TGTGCCAGCAGCCGAGACAGGGACTATGGCTACACCTTC; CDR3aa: CASSRDRDYGYTF
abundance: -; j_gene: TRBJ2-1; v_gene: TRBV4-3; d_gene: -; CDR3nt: TGCGCCAGCAGCCAAGATTCGGCTAGCCTGTTCTTC; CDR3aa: CASSQDSASLFF
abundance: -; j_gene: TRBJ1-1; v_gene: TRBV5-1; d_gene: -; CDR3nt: TGCGCCAGCAGGTTAGGGACAAATCCGGCTTTCTTT; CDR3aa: CASRLGTNPAFF
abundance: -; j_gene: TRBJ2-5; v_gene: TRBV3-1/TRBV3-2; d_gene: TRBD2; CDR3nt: TGTGCCAGCAGCCCCGGACTAGCGGGACGCCAAGAGACCCAGTACTTC; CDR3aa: CASSPGLAGRQETQYF
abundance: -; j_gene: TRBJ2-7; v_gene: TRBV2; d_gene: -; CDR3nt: TGTGCCAGCAGTGAAGGACTGATCCCCTACGAGCAGTACTTC; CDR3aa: CASSEGLIPYEQYF
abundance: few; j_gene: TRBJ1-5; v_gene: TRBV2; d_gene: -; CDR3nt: TGTGCCAGCAGTGGAGGATATAGCAATCAGCCCCAGCATTTT; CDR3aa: CASSGGYSNQPQHF
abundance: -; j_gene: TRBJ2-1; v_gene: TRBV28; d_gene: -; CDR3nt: TGTGCCAGCAGCTCCACAGGGAATGAGCAGTTCTTC; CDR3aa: CASSSTGNEQFF
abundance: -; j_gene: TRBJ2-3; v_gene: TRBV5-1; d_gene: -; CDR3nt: TGCGCCAGCAGCTTGCCCTCGGGAGCTAGCACAGATACGCAGTATTTT; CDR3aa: CASSLPSGASTDTQYF
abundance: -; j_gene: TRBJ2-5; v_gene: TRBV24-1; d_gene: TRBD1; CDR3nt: TGTGCCACCAGTGAAACCGGGACAGGGGACCAAGAGACCCAGTACTTC; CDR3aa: CATSETGTGDQETQYF
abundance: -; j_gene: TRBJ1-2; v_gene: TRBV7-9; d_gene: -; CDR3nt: TGTGCCAGCAGCTCGGAGCCAGGGGAGGGCTACACCTTC; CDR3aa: CASSSEPGEGYTF
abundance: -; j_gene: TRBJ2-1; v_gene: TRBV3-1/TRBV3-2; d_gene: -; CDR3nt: TGTGCCAGCAGCCAAGTCCAGTACAATGAGCAGTTCTTC; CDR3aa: CASSQVQYNEQFF
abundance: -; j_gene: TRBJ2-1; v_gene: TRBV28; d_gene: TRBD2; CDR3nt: TGTGCCAGCAGTTCTAGCGGGGGGGAGGATTGGGATGAGCAGTTCTTC; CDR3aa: CASSSSGGEDWDEQFF
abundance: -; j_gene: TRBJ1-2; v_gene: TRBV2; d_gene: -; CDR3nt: TGTGCCAGCAGCAGGACAGAAAGATTCTATGGCTACACCTTC; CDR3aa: CASSRTERFYGYTF
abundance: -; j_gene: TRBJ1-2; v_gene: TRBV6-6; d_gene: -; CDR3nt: TGTGCCAGCAGTTACTCGTCCCCTTATTCGGTATATGGCTACACCTTC; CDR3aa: CASSYSSPYSVYGYTF
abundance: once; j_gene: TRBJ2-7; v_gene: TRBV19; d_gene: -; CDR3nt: TGTGCCAGTAGTCCTTCGACAAAGGGGTCCTACGAGCAGTACTTC; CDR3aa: CASSPSTKGSYEQYF
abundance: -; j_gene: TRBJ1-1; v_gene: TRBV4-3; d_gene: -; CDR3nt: TGCGCCAGCAGCCAGAGCTTGTTGAACACTGAAGCTTTCTTT; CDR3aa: CASSQSLLNTEAFF
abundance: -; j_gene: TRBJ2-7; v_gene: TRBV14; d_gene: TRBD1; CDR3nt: TGTGCCAGCAGCCGACAGGGGGTGGAGGTCCGCGAGCAGTACTTC; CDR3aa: CASSRQGVEVREQYF
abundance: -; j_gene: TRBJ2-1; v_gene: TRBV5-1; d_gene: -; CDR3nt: TGCGCCAGCCGTGTGAGGGGGAGTGGTAATGAGCAGTTCTTC; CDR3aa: CASRVRGSGNEQFF
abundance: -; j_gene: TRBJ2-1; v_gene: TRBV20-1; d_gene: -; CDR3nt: TGCAGTGCAACCCGGGGGGCTGAGCAGTTCTTC; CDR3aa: CSATRGAEQFF
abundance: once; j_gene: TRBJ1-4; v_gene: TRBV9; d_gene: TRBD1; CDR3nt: TGTGCCAGCAGCGTAGGGACAGGGAATGAAAAACTGTTTTTT; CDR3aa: CASSVGTGNEKLFF
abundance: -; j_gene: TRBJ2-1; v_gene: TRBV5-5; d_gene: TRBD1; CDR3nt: TGTGCCAGCAGCTCCTCACAGGGGGCAACCCTCTACAAAGAGCAGTTCTTC; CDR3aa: CASSSSQGATLYKEQFF
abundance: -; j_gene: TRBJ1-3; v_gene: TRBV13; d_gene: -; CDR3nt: TGTGCCAGCAGCTTATACGGGAGCTCTGGAAACACCATATATTTT; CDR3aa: CASSLYGSSGNTIYF
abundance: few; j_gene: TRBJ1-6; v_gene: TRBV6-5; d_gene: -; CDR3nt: TGTGCCAGCAGCAGGGAAAAGACCAATTCACCCCTCCACTTT; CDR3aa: CASSREKTNSPLHF
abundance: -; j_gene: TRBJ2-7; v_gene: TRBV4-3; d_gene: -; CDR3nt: TGCGCCAGCAGCCAGTTCTTGACAGGCCCCTACGAGCAGTACTTC; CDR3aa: CASSQFLTGPYEQYF
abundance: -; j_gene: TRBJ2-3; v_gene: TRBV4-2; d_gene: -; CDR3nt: TGTGCCAGCAGCCAAGAGGCAGGGGCAGATACGCAGTATTTT; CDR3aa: CASSQEAGADTQYF
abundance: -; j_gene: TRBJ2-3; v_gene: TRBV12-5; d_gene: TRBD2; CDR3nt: TGTGCTAGTGGTTTGGTACTAGGCGGGAGGTTGGCAGATACGCAGTATTTT; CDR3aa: CASGLVLGGRLADTQYF
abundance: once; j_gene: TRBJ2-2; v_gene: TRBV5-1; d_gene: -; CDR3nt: TGCGCCAGCAGCTGGGGCACCGCGAACACCGGGGAGCTGTTTTTT; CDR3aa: CASSWGTANTGELFF
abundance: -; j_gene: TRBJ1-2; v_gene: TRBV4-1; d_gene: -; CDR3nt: TGCGCCAGCAGCGAGCAGACAGGAATCTATGGCTACACCTTC; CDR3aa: CASSEQTGIYGYTF
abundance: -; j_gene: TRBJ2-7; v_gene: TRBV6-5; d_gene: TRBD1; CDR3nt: TGTGCCAGCAGTTCTACCGGGACAGGGCGGTACGAGCAGTACTTC; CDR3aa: CASSSTGTGRYEQYF
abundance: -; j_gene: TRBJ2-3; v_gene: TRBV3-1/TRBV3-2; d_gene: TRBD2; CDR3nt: TGTGCCAGCAGCCCTTACGGGACTAGCGGGTTGGATACGCAGTATTTT; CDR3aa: CASSPYGTSGLDTQYF
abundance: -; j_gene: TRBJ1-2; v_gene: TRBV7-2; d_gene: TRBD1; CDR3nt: TGTGCCAGCAGCTCTGGAAATATTGGGACAGACTACACCTTC; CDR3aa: CASSSGNIGTDYTF
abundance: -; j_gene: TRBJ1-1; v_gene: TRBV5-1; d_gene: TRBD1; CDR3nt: TGCGCCAGCAGCTCGAGGACAGGGGGAAGCACTGAAGCTTTCTTT; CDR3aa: CASSSRTGGSTEAFF
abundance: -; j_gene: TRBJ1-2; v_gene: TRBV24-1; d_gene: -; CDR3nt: TGTGCCACCAGTGACTACAGGGACGGCTACACCTTC; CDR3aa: CATSDYRDGYTF
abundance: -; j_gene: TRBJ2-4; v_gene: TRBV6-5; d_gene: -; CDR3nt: TGTGCCAGCAGTTACTCCGGACAGGCCAAAAACATTCAGTACTTC; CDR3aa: CASSYSGQAKNIQYF
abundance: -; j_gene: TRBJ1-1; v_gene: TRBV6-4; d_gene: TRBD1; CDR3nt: TGTGCCAGCAGCGACACATCCGCAGGGGGGTACACTGAAGCTTTCTTT; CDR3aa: CASSDTSAGGYTEAFF
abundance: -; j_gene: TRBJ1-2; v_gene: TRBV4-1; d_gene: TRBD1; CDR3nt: TGCGCCAGCAGCCAAACCACAGGGGCCCTCCCCTATGGCTACACCTTC; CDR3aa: CASSQTTGALPYGYTF
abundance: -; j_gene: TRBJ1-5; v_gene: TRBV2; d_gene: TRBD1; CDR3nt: TGTGCCAGCAGTGAAGCGCTTGCGGGGACAGCCTATAGCAATCAGCCCCAGCATTTT; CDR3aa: CASSEALAGTAYSNQPQHF
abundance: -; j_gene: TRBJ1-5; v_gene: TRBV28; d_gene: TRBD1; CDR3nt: TGTGCCAGCCTGGGGACAGGGAGGAGTCAGCCCCAGCATTTT; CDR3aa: CASLGTGRSQPQHF
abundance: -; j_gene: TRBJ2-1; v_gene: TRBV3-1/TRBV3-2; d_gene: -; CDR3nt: TGTGCCAGCAGCCATCGTAGCGAGCAGTTCTTC; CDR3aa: CASSHRSEQFF
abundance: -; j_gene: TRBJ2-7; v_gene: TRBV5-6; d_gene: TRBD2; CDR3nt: TGTGCCAGCAGCTCCGGGACTACTAGAGAGCAGTACTTC; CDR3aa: CASSSGTTREQYF
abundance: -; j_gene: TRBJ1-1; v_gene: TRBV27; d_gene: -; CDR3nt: TGTGCCAGCAGTTCAGGAGGGAGAGGTAAGGACACTGAAGCTTTCTTT; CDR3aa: CASSSGGRGKDTEAFF
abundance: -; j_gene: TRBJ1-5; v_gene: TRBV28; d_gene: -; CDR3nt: TGTGCCAGCAGTTTTAGTAACCAGCCCCAGCATTTT; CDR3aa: CASSFSNQPQHF
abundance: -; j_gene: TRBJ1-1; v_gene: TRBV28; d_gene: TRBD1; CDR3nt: TGTGCCAGCCGAAGACAGGGCGAGGTTTGGACTGAAGCTTTCTTT; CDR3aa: CASRRQGEVWTEAFF
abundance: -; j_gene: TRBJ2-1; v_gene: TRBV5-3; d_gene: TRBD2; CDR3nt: TGTGCCAGAAGTACTCGGGGGGTTCCCTACAATGAGCAGTTCTTC; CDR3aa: CARSTRGVPYNEQFF
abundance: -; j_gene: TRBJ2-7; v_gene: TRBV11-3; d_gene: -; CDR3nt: TGTGCCAGCAGCTTAGGGGGCAGGTCCTACGAGCAGTACTTC; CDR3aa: CASSLGGRSYEQYF
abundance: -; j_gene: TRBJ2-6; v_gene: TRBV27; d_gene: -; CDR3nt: TGTGCCAGCAGTTTTTATATTCGAGGTTCTGGGGCCAACGTCCTGACTTTC; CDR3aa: CASSFYIRGSGANVLTF
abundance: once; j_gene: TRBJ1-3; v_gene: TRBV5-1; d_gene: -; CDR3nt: TGCGCCAGCAGCTCGGGGACTGGAAACACCATATATTTT; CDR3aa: CASSSGTGNTIYF
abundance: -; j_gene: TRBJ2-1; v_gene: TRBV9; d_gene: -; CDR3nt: TGTGCCAGCAGCGTGGCGGGAACACAGGATGGTGAGCAGTTCTTC; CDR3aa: CASSVAGTQDGEQFF
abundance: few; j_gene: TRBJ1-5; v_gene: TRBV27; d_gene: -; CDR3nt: TGTGCCAGCAGTTTATGGGGAGATGGTCAGCCCCAGCATTTT; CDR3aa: CASSLWGDGQPQHF
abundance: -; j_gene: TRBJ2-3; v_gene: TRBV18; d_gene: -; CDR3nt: TGTGCCAGCTCACTACAGGCTGTCGATACGCAGTATTTT; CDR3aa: CASSLQAVDTQYF
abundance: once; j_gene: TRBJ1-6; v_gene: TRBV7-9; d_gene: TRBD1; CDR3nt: TGTGCCAGCAGCTTAGCGGAGGGGGCAAATTCACCCCTCCACTTT; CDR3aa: CASSLAEGANSPLHF
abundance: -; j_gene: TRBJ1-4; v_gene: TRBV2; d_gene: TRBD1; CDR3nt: TGTGCCAGTGGGGGACAGAGCCTTTGGGAAAAACTGTTTTTT; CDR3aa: CASGGQSLWEKLFF
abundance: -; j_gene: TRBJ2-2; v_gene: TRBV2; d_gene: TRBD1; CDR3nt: TGTGCCAGCTGCTTTACAGGGGACACCGGGGAGCTGTTTTTT; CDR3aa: CASCFTGDTGELFF